These T cell receptor beta chains were read from a single sample in a study of blood T cell repertoires in COVID-19. Measured with immunoSEQ multiplex PCR; TCRdb has only the in-frame clones, and not every one. The sample lists 45,000 to 55,000 clones; around nine tenths were seen once. Sequencing was carried out using peripheral blood. The receptors were gathered from a human donor in a cohort sampled during active COVID-19. Both conserved end residues are part of each CDR3.

TRBJ1-5 | TRBV12-3/TRBV12-4 | CASSLLSNQPQHF
TRBJ1-1 | TRBV19 | CASQNRDRGGTEAFF
TRBJ2-1 | TRBV7-8 | CAGRRGSSYNEQFF
TRBJ1-1 | TRBV5-8 | CASSLHRGVPTEAFF
TRBJ2-6 | TRBV11-2 | CASSSGSTGANVLTF
TRBJ2-5 | TRBV4-2 | CASSQVSSVAETQYF
TRBJ1-5 | TRBV6-5 | CASRTGGSRNQPQHF
TRBJ1-2 | TRBV18 | CASSPAADSNYGYTF
TRBJ2-5 | TRBV10-3 | CAISETGTGGETQYF
TRBJ2-1 | TRBV6-5 | CASRPGGSSGTSTFF
TRBJ2-6 | TRBV7-2 | CASSFNYIYSGANVLTF
TRBJ2-7 | TRBV5-1 | CASSYSGRSSYEQYF
TRBJ2-7 | TRBV6-5 | CASRPPGGFQIEQYF
TRBJ2-3 | TRBV7-3 | CASSRNTAGDTQYF
TRBJ2-1 | TRBV19 | CASSIRTSGRIVGNEQFF
TRBJ2-7 | TRBV6-1 | CASSDRGALKSSYEQYF
TRBJ1-1 | TRBV9 | CASSVGQRNTEAFF
TRBJ2-7 | TRBV6-2/TRBV6-3 | CASSYAAGATYEQYF
TRBJ1-5 | TRBV30 | CAWQEGGNQPQHF
TRBJ2-7 | TRBV5-1 | CASSFGSGYEQYF
TRBJ2-1 | TRBV3-1/TRBV3-2 | CASSPERASGRDNEQFF
TRBJ2-1 | TRBV9 | CASSVRVAGANEQFF
TRBJ1-6 | TRBV30 | CAWRQGGLGSPLHF
TRBJ2-5 | TRBV6-2/TRBV6-3 | CASSYLVTQETQYF
TRBJ2-5 | TRBV2 | CASSITSGGSETQYF
TRBJ2-3 | TRBV19 | CASSNTPGGDTQYF
TRBJ2-1 | TRBV9 | CASSSRGTSGINEQFF
TRBJ1-3 | TRBV7-8 | CASSFGDRGTGNTIYF
TRBJ1-4 | TRBV20-1 | CSASAARGFGELFF
TRBJ1-6 | TRBV5-3 | CARSNRDSDSPLHF
TRBJ2-2 | TRBV6-2/TRBV6-3 | CASSFSPGQGVSGELFF
TRBJ2-3 | TRBV5-6 | CASSLTGDTQYF
TRBJ1-6 | TRBV7-6 | CASSLTGGNGGNSPLHF
TRBJ1-1 | TRBV11-2 | CASSLGYRHTEAFF
TRBJ1-1 | TRBV12-3/TRBV12-4 | CASLWRVDTEAFF